What follows is one T cell receptor beta chain and its context. The source of the sample is a study of T cells in tumors after PD-1 blockade. Germline CDR1 is MNHNS and CDR2 is SASEGT. CDR3 size: 15 residues. V lost 3 bases and J 5 bases, leaving 14 bases between the germline ends. Time point here: second of two post-therapy site-matched biopsies 2 to 3 months apart. This table comes from immunoSEQ multiplex PCR, and its TCRdb copy is limited to in-frame clones, with some not included. This sample has about 8,200 clones; roughly 62% occur once, and the top ten carry around 12%. The genes are TRBV6-1 and TRBJ2-1; D remains unclear. The sequence was collected from a human donor with basal cell carcinoma. The sample in question was tumor tissue, obtained after anti-PD-1 treatment. The CDR3 bases are TGTGCCAGCAGTGACCCGGGCCATGGGAACAATGAGCAGTTCTTC. Translated: CASSDPGHGNNEQFF.